Within the sample, the clone carrying this TCR beta chain is medium-sized. The antigen remains undetermined. Whole blood was used without fractionation, so all unsorted peripheral T cells were included. These data belong to a study of HIV-infected patients and healthy controls. Study observations and caveats: HIV-associated CDR3 frequencies dropped significantly during therapy; CMV-associated ones, mostly rising, changed nonsignificantly. MAIT alpha-chain CDR3s were frequent in healthy controls, depleted in HIV+. Donor HLA types were not determined in the study.

CDR1 and CDR2 from the germline V gene are SGHVS and FQNEAQ. Trimming took 1 base from V and 1 from J; bases not matched to a gene: 0. There are 15 residues in the CDR3. Alpha and beta constant-region primers primed reverse transcription of 400 to 650 ng RNA. Each of the alpha and beta chains got its own library through chain-specific third strand synthesis with indices. Second strand synthesis was primed from the SP2 site. TCRdb re-called the 5' RACE reads through MiXCR, storing one row per CDR3 protein. The sample yields 8,000 to 10,000 distinct CDR3 sequences, 7.3% seen once. The origin of this receptor is an adult with HIV infection. This specimen consisted of blood, obtained before antiretroviral therapy. The chain uses TRBV7-8 and TRBJ2-3, with 9 bases identical to TRBD2. CDR3 protein: CASSLGGGGTDTQYF. The DNA for the CDR3 is TGTGCCAGCAGCTTAGGCGGGGGGGGCACAGATACGCAGTATTTT.